This is a list of T cell receptor beta chains from one sample in a study of cytomegalovirus exposure and HLA in healthy donors. Sequencing used immunoSEQ multiplex PCR; TCRdb keeps in-frame clones, though not all of them. The sample gives roughly 120,000 clones, 77% of which show up once; roughly 13% is in the top ten. Sequenced material: PBMCs. The receptor set was obtained from a woman between 40 and 50 years old in good health and CMV-seropositive. The CDR3 runs from the conserved cysteine through the conserved F or W. D genes are given only for firm matches. A row's size may be missing; if present it is once, few, many or a size class.

CDR3	DNA	D	V	J	size
CSVVRDRGTEAFF	TGCAGCGTTGTTAGGGACAGGGGAACTGAAGCTTTCTTT	TRBD1	TRBV29-1	TRBJ1-1	NA
CASSPGGILETQYF	TGCGCCAGCAGCCCTGGAGGCATCCTAGAGACCCAGTACTTC	NA	TRBV5-1	TRBJ2-5	NA
CASSYGAYTGELFF	TGTGCCAGCAGTTACGGGGCCTACACCGGGGAGCTGTTTTTT	NA	TRBV6-5	TRBJ2-2	NA
CASSETASTDTQYF	TGTGCCAGCAGTGAGACAGCTAGCACAGATACGCAGTATTTT	NA	TRBV2	TRBJ2-3	few
CATSLPERYEQYF	TGTGCCACCAGCCTCCCGGAGCGTTACGAGCAGTACTTC	NA	TRBV15	TRBJ2-7	NA
CASSGRREGNEQFF	TGCGCCAGCAGTGGTCGGCGGGAGGGGAATGAGCAGTTCTTC	TRBD2	TRBV10-1	TRBJ2-1	NA
CASSLGAVSNTEAFF	TGCGCCAGCAGCTTGGGGGCAGTATCGAACACTGAAGCTTTCTTT	NA	TRBV5-1	TRBJ1-1	NA
CASRRQGASQPQHF	TGTGCCAGTAGGCGACAGGGGGCCAGTCAGCCCCAGCATTTT	TRBD1	TRBV19	TRBJ1-5	NA
CSAGRGDGYTF	TGCAGTGCTGGCAGGGGGGATGGCTACACCTTC	TRBD1	TRBV20-1	TRBJ1-2	NA
CASSLPRDARTQETQYF	TGTGCCAGCAGTTTACCGCGCGACGCGCGGACACAAGAGACCCAGTACTTC	NA	TRBV27	TRBJ2-5	NA
CASSAYRGPRDGQPQHF	TGTGCCAGTAGTGCCTACAGGGGCCCGAGGGACGGGCAGCCCCAGCATTTT	TRBD1	TRBV19	TRBJ1-5	NA
CASSVQLQGYTEAFF	TGTGCCAGCAGCGTACAGTTGCAGGGGTACACTGAAGCTTTCTTT	NA	TRBV7-2	TRBJ1-1	NA
CASSPQGLNYEQYF	TGTGCCAGCAGCCCCCAGGGGTTAAACTACGAGCAGTACTTC	NA	TRBV7-9	TRBJ2-7	NA
CSVELLGDPTGTEAFF	TGCAGCGTTGAACTGTTAGGGGATCCCACGGGCACTGAAGCTTTCTTT	NA	TRBV29-1	TRBJ1-1	NA
CASSVDAYNYGYTF	TGTGCCAGCAGCGTAGACGCCTATAACTATGGCTACACCTTC	NA	TRBV9	TRBJ1-2	NA
CSARSGDEQYF	TGCAGTGCTCGCTCGGGGGACGAGCAGTACTTC	NA	TRBV20-1	TRBJ2-7	NA
CASSFSGLAGGPNTGELFF	TGCGCCAGCAGCTTCTCCGGACTAGCGGGAGGGCCGAACACCGGGGAGCTGTTTTTT	TRBD2	TRBV4-1	TRBJ2-2	many
CASSLSQGGGYTF	TGCGCCAGCAGCTTGTCCCAGGGAGGAGGCTACACCTTC	NA	TRBV5-1	TRBJ1-2	NA
CASSPDRGRSPLHF	TGTGCCAGCAGCCCGGACAGGGGGAGGTCACCCCTCCACTTT	TRBD1	TRBV2	TRBJ1-6	few
CASSLGRRRGTEAFF	TGTGCCAGCAGCTTGGGAAGACGCCGAGGGACTGAAGCTTTCTTT	NA	TRBV7-8	TRBJ1-1	few
CSVEEGASDTQYF	TGCAGCGTTGAGGAGGGGGCCTCGGATACGCAGTATTTT	NA	TRBV29-1	TRBJ2-3	few
CASTTRQGSYEQYF	TGTGCCAGCACCACAAGACAGGGGTCCTACGAGCAGTACTTC	TRBD1	TRBV6-6	TRBJ2-7	NA
CASSPRDTPGQFF	TGTGCCAGCAGCCCACGGGACACCCCGGGGCAGTTCTTC	NA	TRBV7-9	TRBJ2-1	NA
CASSSRLALSSYEQYF	TGTGCCAGCAGCTCTCGACTAGCGCTCAGCTCCTACGAGCAGTACTTC	TRBD2	TRBV7-9	TRBJ2-7	few
CASSLTGAPHQPQHF	TGTGCCAGCAGTTTGACAGGTGCCCCCCATCAGCCCCAGCATTTT	NA	TRBV28	TRBJ1-5	NA
CASSLAPFDRALKETQYF	TGTGCCAGCAGCTTAGCCCCCTTCGACAGGGCCCTTAAAGAGACCCAGTACTTC	TRBD1	TRBV7-2	TRBJ2-5	NA
CASSIRAGGSSYEQYF	TGTGCCAGTAGTATTCGTGCGGGCGGTAGCTCCTACGAGCAGTACTTC	NA	TRBV19	TRBJ2-7	NA
CASSFKGGGDQPQHF	TGTGCCAGCAGCTTCAAGGGAGGAGGAGATCAGCCCCAGCATTTT	NA	TRBV7-2	TRBJ1-5	NA